One T cell receptor (beta chain) is described in this entry. The clone's antigen remains unknown. Base qualities are missing; no much larger clone stands one base away. The library was generated by RT-PCR. The sequencer was a NextSeq 550. TCRdb trimmed the raw reads at Q25, called clones with MiXCR and kept productive beta chains. Rows merge per CDR3 protein into single entries with the most common DNA and genes. The sample includes 920,000 or so distinct CDR3 sequences, with approximately 18% observed a single time. Of the sample, roughly 6.4% is held by the ten largest clones. This entry is derived from a study of patients and donors after allogeneic stem cell transplantation (dated by TCRdb to 2019 to 2021). The cysteine opens and the phenylalanine closes a CDR3 of 19 amino acids. Here the CDR3 DNA is all that survives: 57 bases in frame from base 1. For CDR1 and CDR2, the germline V gene (reference sequence) lists LGHDT and YNNKEL. The junction shows trimming of 0 bases on V and 1 base on J, and the gene matches do not reach 8 bases of it.

The receptor's source is a human donor who was either an allogeneic HSCT recipient or a stem cell or donor lymphocyte infusion donor (not recorded which). It is not recorded whose cells these are; they may come from a transplant donor. This chain is built from TRBV3-1 and TRBJ2-2; TRBD2 lines up with 10 middle nucleotides. Material for sequencing was blood, either unsorted or a sorted T cell fraction (not recorded which). The nucleotide sequence reads as follows: TGTGCCAGCAGCCAAGAAGCCGGGACTAGCGTTCTGAACACCGGGGAGCTGTTTTTT. It is translated as CASSQEAGTSVLNTGELFF.